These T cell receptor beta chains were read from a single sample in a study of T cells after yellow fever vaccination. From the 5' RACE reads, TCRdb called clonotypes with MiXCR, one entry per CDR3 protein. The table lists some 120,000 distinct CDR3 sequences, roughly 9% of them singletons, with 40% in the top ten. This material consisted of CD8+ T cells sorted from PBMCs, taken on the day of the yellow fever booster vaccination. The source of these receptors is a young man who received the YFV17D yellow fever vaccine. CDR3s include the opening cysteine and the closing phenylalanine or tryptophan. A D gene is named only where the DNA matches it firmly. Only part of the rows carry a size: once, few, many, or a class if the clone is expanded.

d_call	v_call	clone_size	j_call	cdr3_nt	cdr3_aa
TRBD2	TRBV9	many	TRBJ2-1	TGTGCCAGCAGCGTAGCGTGGTCTAGCGGGGGCCTACGCACAGGGCATGAGCAGTTCTTC	CASSVAWSSGGLRTGHEQFF
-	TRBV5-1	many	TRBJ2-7	TGCGCCAGCAGCACCGGTGGGGTCCTCGAGCAGTACTTC	CASSTGGVLEQYF
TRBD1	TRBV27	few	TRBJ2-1	TGTGCCAGCAGCAACGGACAGGGCCTCCTATACAATGAGCAGTTCTTC	CASSNGQGLLYNEQFF
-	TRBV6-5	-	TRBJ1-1	TGTGCCAGCAGTCCTAACCCGCGACAGATTGAAGCTTTCTTT	CASSPNPRQIEAFF
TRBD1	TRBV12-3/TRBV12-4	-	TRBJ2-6	TGTGCCAGCAAGGGTCGGTCGGGACAGGGGGCTGGGGCCAACGTCCTGACTTTC	CASKGRSGQGAGANVLTF
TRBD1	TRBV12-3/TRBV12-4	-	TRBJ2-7	TGTGCCAGCAGTTCGCGACAGGGGGCGAAATACGAGCAGTACTTC	CASSSRQGAKYEQYF
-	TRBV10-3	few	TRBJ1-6	TGTGCCATCAGTGCCCAAGGATCACCCCTCCACTTT	CAISAQGSPLHF
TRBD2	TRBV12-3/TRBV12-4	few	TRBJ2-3	TGTGCCAGCAGTTTCTGGCGGGGGGGCATCGATACGCAGTATTTT	CASSFWRGGIDTQYF
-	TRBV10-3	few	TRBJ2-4	TGTGCCATCAGTGATGGGGGTTCCATTCAGTACTTC	CAISDGGSIQYF
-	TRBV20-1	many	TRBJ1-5	TGCAGTGCTCCCGTCCCCAATCAGCCCCAGCATTTT	CSAPVPNQPQHF
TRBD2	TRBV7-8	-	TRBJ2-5	TGTGCCAGCAGCTTAGGAGCTGGCGGGGGGCAAGAGACCCAGTACTTC	CASSLGAGGGQETQYF
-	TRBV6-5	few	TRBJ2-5	TGTGCCAGCAGTTATTCAGGGGCCCAGTACTTC	CASSYSGAQYF
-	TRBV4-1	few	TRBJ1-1	TGCGCCAGCAGCCAAGGGGCAGTGAACACTGAAGCTTTCTTT	CASSQGAVNTEAFF
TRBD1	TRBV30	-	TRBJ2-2	TGTGCCGGATACAGGGGGAACACCGGGGAGCTGTTTTTT	CAGYRGNTGELFF
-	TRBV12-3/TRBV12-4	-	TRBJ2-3	TGTGCCTCCGGGGCCCGGCCGGATACGCAGTATTTT	CASGARPDTQYF
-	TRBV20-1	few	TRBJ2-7	TGCAGTGCTAGAGACAGGGAGTCCTACGAGCAGTACTTC	CSARDRESYEQYF
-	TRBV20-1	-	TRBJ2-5	TGCAGTGCTAGTTTTCCCGTCCCTACAGAGACCCAGTACTTC	CSASFPVPTETQYF
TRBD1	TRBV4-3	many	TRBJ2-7	TGCGCCAGCAGCCAAACGTGGGCAGGGGGCTACGAGCAGTACTTC	CASSQTWAGGYEQYF
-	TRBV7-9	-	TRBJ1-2	TGTGCCAGCAGCCCGCCACTAGCCAGGGATGGGAAAGGCTACACCTTC	CASSPPLARDGKGYTF
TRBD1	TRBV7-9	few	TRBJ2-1	TGTGCCAGCAGACCGGGACAGGGGGCAGATGAGCAGTTCTTC	CASRPGQGADEQFF
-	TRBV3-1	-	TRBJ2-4	TGTGCCAGCAGCCAACTTCGCTTAGCCAAAAACATTCAGTACTTC	CASSQLRLAKNIQYF
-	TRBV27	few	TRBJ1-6	TGTGCCAGCAGTTCCAACAGAGACTCCTATAATTCACCCCTCCACTTT	CASSSNRDSYNSPLHF
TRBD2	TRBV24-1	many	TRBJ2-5	TGTGCCACCAGTGATTTCCGGGGGGTCCAAGAGACCCAGTACTTC	CATSDFRGVQETQYF
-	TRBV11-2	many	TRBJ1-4	TGTGCCAGCAGCTTTCAGGGGAGGTCGAATGAAAAACTGTTTTTT	CASSFQGRSNEKLFF
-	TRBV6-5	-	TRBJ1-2	TGTGCCAGCCTGTCAGCTAACTATGGCTACACCTTC	CASLSANYGYTF
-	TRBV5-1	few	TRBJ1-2	TGCGCCAGCAGCTTGGCCGGGGTTTATGGCTACACCTTC	CASSLAGVYGYTF
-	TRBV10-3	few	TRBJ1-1	TGTGCCATCAGTGAGAACCGGGCGAGCACTGAAGCTTTCTTT	CAISENRASTEAFF
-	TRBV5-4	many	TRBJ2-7	TGTGCCAGCGGTGTAGGAAGACTCCCCTACGAGCAGTACTTC	CASGVGRLPYEQYF
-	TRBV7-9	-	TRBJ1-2	TGTGCCAGCAGCCCAGGGCGGGCGGATAACTATGGCTACACCTTC	CASSPGRADNYGYTF
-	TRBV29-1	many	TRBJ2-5	TGCAGCGTTGACCTCAACCAACGGAACCAAGAGACCCAGTACTTC	CSVDLNQRNQETQYF
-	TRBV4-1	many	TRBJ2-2	TGCGCCAGCAGCCAGACCCACACCGGGGAGCTGTTTTTT	CASSQTHTGELFF
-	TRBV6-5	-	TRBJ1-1	TGTGCCAGCAGTTCCCAGGGAAACACTGAAGCTTTCTTT	CASSSQGNTEAFF
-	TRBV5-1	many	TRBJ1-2	TGCGCCAGCAGCTTGGGGTCCGGGGGCGTCTATGGCTACACCTTC	CASSLGSGGVYGYTF
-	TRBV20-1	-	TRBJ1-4	TGCAGTGCTAGAGGGACCATCCTCGGTGAAAAACTGTTTTTT	CSARGTILGEKLFF
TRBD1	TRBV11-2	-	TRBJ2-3	TGTGCCAGCAGCTTGGGCCGACAGGGGGAGGACACAGATACGCAGTATTTT	CASSLGRQGEDTDTQYF
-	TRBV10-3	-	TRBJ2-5	TGTGCCATCAGTGAGAATCTAGCAGGGGAGACCCAGTACTTC	CAISENLAGETQYF
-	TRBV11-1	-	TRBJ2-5	TGTGCCAGCAGCACCCGGGTAGAAGAGACCCAGTACTTC	CASSTRVEETQYF
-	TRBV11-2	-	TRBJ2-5	TGTGCCAGCAGCCCTGGTCGCACCCAGTACTTC	CASSPGRTQYF
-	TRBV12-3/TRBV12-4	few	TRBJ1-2	TGTGCCAGCAGCCCCCTAGGGGGATCATATGGCTACACCTTC	CASSPLGGSYGYTF
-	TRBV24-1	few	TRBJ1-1	TGTGCCACCAGTGCTGGGGACACTGAAGCTTTCTTT	CATSAGDTEAFF
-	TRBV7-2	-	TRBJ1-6	TGTGCCAGCAGCTCTATCGGATCACCCCTCCACTTT	CASSSIGSPLHF
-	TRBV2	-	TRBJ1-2	TGTGCCAGCAGTGAGGAGGGGCCGATAGCTAACTATGGCTACACCTTC	CASSEEGPIANYGYTF
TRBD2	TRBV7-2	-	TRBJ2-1	TGTGCCAGCAGCTTAGGGCGCGGGGGGACCAATGAGCAGTTCTTC	CASSLGRGGTNEQFF
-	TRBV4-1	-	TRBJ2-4	TGCGCCAGCAGCCAAGCAAGGCTAGGGGTACCATACGGCATTCAGTACTTC	CASSQARLGVPYGIQYF
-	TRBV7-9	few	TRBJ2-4	TGTGCCAGCACCTCCGGGTCGGAAACATTAGCCAAAAACATTCAGTACTTC	CASTSGSETLAKNIQYF
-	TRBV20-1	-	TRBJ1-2	TGCAGTGCTAGTGGGGGGCAGAGCCCCTATGGCTACACCTTC	CSASGGQSPYGYTF
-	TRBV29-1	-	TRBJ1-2	TGCAGCGTTGAAGATTTCCCCGGGGATCTCACCTTC	CSVEDFPGDLTF
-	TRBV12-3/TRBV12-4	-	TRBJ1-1	TGTGCCAGCAGTTTTTCCAGATCTAACACTGAAGCTTTCTTT	CASSFSRSNTEAFF
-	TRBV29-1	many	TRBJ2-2	TGCAGCGGGCGACAGGGAGGGGCCGGGGAGCTGTTTTTT	CSGRQGGAGELFF
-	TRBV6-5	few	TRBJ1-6	TGTGCCAGCAGTGGGGCCTCTAATTCACCCCTCCACTTT	CASSGASNSPLHF
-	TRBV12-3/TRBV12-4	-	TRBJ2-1	TGTGCCAGCATTCCAGAGTCGGGAACTTACAATGAGCAGTTCTTC	CASIPESGTYNEQFF
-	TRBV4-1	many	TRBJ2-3	TGCGCCAGCAGCCAAGTTGGAGGGGGAGGAGATACGCAGTATTTT	CASSQVGGGGDTQYF
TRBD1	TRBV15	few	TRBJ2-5	TGTGCCACCAGCTTTTGGGGACAGGGAGAAGAGACCCAGTACTTC	CATSFWGQGEETQYF